This TCR beta chain originates from a study of shared clonotypes between healthy human individuals. General observations from the study: Around 5% of naive CD4 clonotypes were common to several donors.

CD45RO-negative cells were positively selected for CCR7, leaving out terminally differentiated effector memory CD45RA+ cells. Produced via immunoSEQ multiplex PCR; TCRdb's table is partial and in-frame only. The data show over 800,000 clones, with 80% to 95% seen just once and approximately 25% held by the top ten. CDR3 length: 16 residues. The germline CDR1 and CDR2 sequences are SGHRS and YFSETQ. Trimming at V came to 1 base and at J to 0 bases, leaving 1 base not matched to a gene. For this clone: What it recognizes is unknown.

This chain connects TRBV5-1 to TRBJ2-6; 7 bases fit TRBD1. The sequenced sample consisted of naive CD8+ T cells sorted from blood. The source of this sequence is a man aged 25-45 years in good health. For the CDR3, the DNA is TGCGCCAGCAGCTTGAACAGGGGCTCTGGGGCCAACGTCCTGACTTTC. It yields the protein CASSLNRGSGANVLTF.